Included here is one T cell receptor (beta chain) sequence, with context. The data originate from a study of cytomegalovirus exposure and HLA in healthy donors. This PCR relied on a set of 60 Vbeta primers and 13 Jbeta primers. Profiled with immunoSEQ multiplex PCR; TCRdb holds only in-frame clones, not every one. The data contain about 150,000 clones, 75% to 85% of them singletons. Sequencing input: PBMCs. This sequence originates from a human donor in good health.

CDR3 sequence reads: CASSFNRDLNTEAFF. The CDR3 region has the DNA TGCGCCAGCAGCTTCAACAGGGATTTGAACACTGAAGCTTTCTTT. The chain has TRBV5-1 and TRBJ1-1; possible D gene TRBD1, 6 bases. Germline V lookup: CDR1 SGHRS, CDR2 YFSETQ. The CDR3 loop spans 15 amino acids. V was trimmed by 2 bases and J by 0 bases, leaving 11 bases between them.